This entry lists 16 T cell receptor beta chains sequenced from one sample in a study of spatial heterogeneity in lung cancer. The sample's time point: blood at routine non-recurrence follow-up after resection. TCRdb re-called the 5' RACE reads through MiXCR, storing one row per CDR3 protein. In the table there are about 27,000 distinct CDR3 sequences, roughly 5.7% of which are singletons. Source: PBMCs, taken at follow-up. All receptors derive from a female donor with early-stage non-small cell lung cancer.

At least ten counts were recorded for this clonotype. The V call is TRBV29-1, the J call TRBJ2-3, with 7 bases that match TRBD2. This CDR3 has 16 amino acids. V dropped 4 bases and J dropped 4; count of bases not matched to a gene: 14. CDR1 SQVTM and CDR2 ANQGSEA come from the germline V gene. The CDR3 DNA reads as TGCAGCGTTGCCCCCCGGGGGGTGTTTAGCGCAGATACGCAGTATTTT. Its translation is CSVAPRGVFSADTQYF.

In its sample, this clonotype was seen many times. The rearrangement links TRBV24-1 to TRBJ2-1, with unresolved D. Per the germline V gene, CDR1 is KGHDR and CDR2 is SFDVKD. The CDR3 is 12 amino acids. V was clipped by 3 bases and J by 8 bases, with 7 bases between them. The CDR3 DNA reads TGTGCCACCAGTGATCAGAGGCATGAGCAGTTCTTC. It is translated as CATSDQRHEQFF.

The gene calls are TRBV28 and TRBJ2-1; D is unresolved. Germline lookup yields CDR1 MDHEN and CDR2 SYDVKM. V was cut by 2 bases and J by 7 bases, with 9 bases left in between. The CDR3 runs 13 residues. CDR3 sequence: CASSLGQENEQFF. CDR3 nucleotides: TGTGCCAGCAGTTTAGGGCAGGAGAATGAGCAGTTCTTC.

This clonotype was counted ten times or more. V usage is TRBV29-1 and J usage is TRBJ2-7; the D gene is possibly TRBD2 (5 bases). Deletions cut 2 bases from V and 1 base from J, with 9 bases between. The CDR3 extends over 13 amino acids. Germline CDR1 is SQVTM and CDR2 is ANQGSEA. CDR3 sequence: CSVETGVSYEQYF. The CDR3 DNA reads as TGCAGCGTTGAAACCGGGGTTTCCTACGAGCAGTACTTC.

In this sample, this clonotype turned up many times. The chain couples TRBV5-1 to TRBJ2-1, with 10 bases aligning to TRBD2. This CDR3 is 17 amino acids long. Per germline, CDR1 SGHRS and CDR2 YFSETQ. V lost 6 bases to trimming and J lost 4 bases; unmatched junction nucleotides: 13. In DNA, the CDR3 is TGCGCCAGCACCCCAGGGCGTGGACTAGCGGAATACAATGAGCAGTTCTTC. This codes for CASTPGRGLAEYNEQFF.

This clonotype was picked up many times. This CDR3 reads CASSQVTSGGELFF. CDR3 nucleotide sequence: TGTGCCAGCAGCCAAGTGACTAGCGGCGGGGAGCTGTTTTTT. The rearrangement links TRBV4-2 to TRBJ2-2, with 9 bases aligning to TRBD2. With V trimmed by 1 base and J by 7 bases, 1 base remained unmatched. Germline-derived CDR1 and CDR2 are LGHNA and YNFKEQ. This CDR3 is built from 14 residues.

This clonotype was recorded a few times. The chain combines TRBV20-1 with TRBJ1-6; 7 bases fit TRBD1. Germline CDR1 DFQATT, CDR2 SNEGSKA (reference sequence). Unmatched junction bases numbered 4, after V lost 6 bases and J lost 5 bases. The CDR3 is 13 amino acids. CDR3 sequence: CSAPDRDNSPLHF. As DNA, the CDR3 is TGCAGTGCCCCCGACAGGGATAATTCACCCCTCCACTTT.

This clonotype was picked up many times. V is TRBV12-3 or TRBV12-4 and J is TRBJ1-5, with 8 bases lining up with TRBD1. V lost 5 bases, J lost 4 bases, and 10 bases stayed unmatched. This CDR3 spans 16 amino acids. The DNA for the CDR3 is TGTGCCAGCAGTCCGGCGACAGGGGTGGGGAATCAGCCCCAGCATTTT. Amino acids: CASSPATGVGNQPQHF.

This clonotype was counted ten times or more. The V and J genes are TRBV4-3 and TRBJ2-3; weak D call: TRBD1 (6 bases). Between the trimmed V and J ends, which lost 4 bases and 7 bases, there was a span of 15 bases. Per germline, CDR1 LGHNA and CDR2 YSLEER. This CDR3 is 14 amino acids long. The CDR3 coding sequence is TGCGCCAGCAGCCCCTACGCAGGGGCAAATACGCAGTATTTT. It translates to CASSPYAGANTQYF.

This clonotype was observed at least ten times. The gene calls are TRBV7-2 and TRBJ2-5; 7 bases are shared with TRBD1. V dropped 5 bases and J dropped 4; count of bases not matched to a gene: 16. CDR1 SGHTA and CDR2 FQGNSA come from the germline V gene. This CDR3 spans 17 amino acids. CDR3 nucleotide sequence: TGTGCCAGCAGCACCAGCAAGGGCAGGGGGTGGTCAGAGACCCAGTACTTC. This sequence encodes CASSTSKGRGWSETQYF.

About this clonotype: A much larger clonotype is one base distant, so this may be a read error. The CDR3 end shows no conserved phenylalanine or tryptophan, and so a read error is likely. The chain employs TRBV7-9 and TRBJ2-5, with TRBD2 as a possible D gene (5 bases). Germline CDR1 is SEHNR and CDR2 is FQNEAQ (reference sequence). Trimming took 6 bases from V and 3 from J, leaving 11 bases between them. The CDR3 is made up of 13 amino acids. The CDR3 DNA sequence: TGTGCCAGCAGTTCAGACGGGAAAGAGACCCAGTACTAC. Translation gives CASSSDGKETQYY.

This clonotype has at least ten counts. J is TRBJ1-5 and V is TRBV28, with D unresolved. The CDR3 contains 12 residues. Germline assignment: CDR1 MDHEN and CDR2 SYDVKM. Trimming took off 1 base at V and 7 bases at J, with 5 bases between the two ends. This CDR3 is CASSLYRQPQHF. In DNA form, the CDR3 reads TGTGCCAGCAGTTTATACCGACAGCCCCAGCATTTT.

This clonotype was counted at least ten times. The V gene is TRBV7-8, the J gene TRBJ2-1; TRBD2 might be the D (5 bases). The length of the CDR3 is 15 residues. V was trimmed by 1 base and J by 3 bases, leaving 10 bases between them. Germline loops: CDR1 SGHVS, CDR2 FQNEAQ. The CDR3 protein is CASSLDGNSYNEQFF. Written as DNA, the CDR3 is TGTGCCAGCAGCTTAGACGGGAATAGCTACAATGAGCAGTTCTTC.

This clonotype appeared many times. The chain carries TRBV2 and TRBJ2-3; 8 bases are a match to TRBD2. Per germline, CDR1 SNHLY and CDR2 FYNNEI. The CDR3 loop spans 17 amino acids. Unmatched junction bases numbered 7, after V lost 2 bases and J lost 0 bases. In nucleotides, the CDR3 is TGTGCCAGCAGTGAACCGGTAGCGGGAACTAGCACAGATACGCAGTATTTT. Its translation is CASSEPVAGTSTDTQYF.

This clonotype was counted a few times. This sequence joins TRBV7-2 and TRBJ2-5; 10 nucleotides agree with TRBD2. Germline CDR1 and CDR2: SGHTA and FQGNSA. V gave up 5 bases and J gave up 7 bases; unmatched junction bases: 10. The CDR3 consists of 15 residues. CDR3: CASSLRTSGYGTQYF. For the CDR3, the DNA is TGTGCCAGCAGCCTTCGGACTAGCGGATATGGGACCCAGTACTTC.

This clonotype appeared many times. The genes are TRBV7-2 and TRBJ2-7; weak D call: TRBD2 (7 bases). Trimming cost V 6 bases and J 0 bases, with 12 bases left between them. The CDR3 is made up of 14 amino acids. Germline V gives CDR1 SGHTA, CDR2 FQGNSA. The CDR3 is CASSPGGLSYEQYF. The CDR3 coding sequence is TGTGCCAGCAGTCCCGGGGGGCTCTCCTACGAGCAGTACTTC. The variable domain in full, with the rest retrieved from reference TRBV7-2 and TRBJ2-7, is GAGVSQSPSNKVTEKGKDVELRCDPISGHTALYWYRQSLGQGLEFLIYFQGNSAPDKSGLPSDRFSAERTGGSVSTLTIQRTQQEDSAVYLCASSPGGLSYEQYFGPGTRLTVT.